One sample yielded the 22 T cell receptor beta chains listed below, sequenced in a study of shared clonotypes between healthy human individuals. Libraries were prepared by immunoSEQ multiplex PCR; TCRdb keeps only in-frame clonotypes and omits some of them. The data contain hundreds of thousands of clones, 74% of them singletons. The source material was memory CD4+ T cells sorted from blood. Sample subset: CD45RA-negative fraction. The source of these receptors is a woman aged 25-40 years in good health.

The V call is TRBV27, the J call TRBJ2-7, with 12 bases fitting TRBD2. With V trimmed by 5 bases and J by 4 bases, 6 bases remained unmatched. The CDR3 extends over 15 amino acids. Germline V gene sequence: CDR1 MNHEY, CDR2 SMNVEV (reference sequence). CDR3 sequence reads: CASSRLAGAIYEQYF. The CDR3 DNA follows: TGTGCCAGCAGTCGACTAGCGGGAGCTATATACGAGCAGTACTTC.

The chain links TRBV2 to TRBJ1-2, with D possibly TRBD1 on 5 matching bases. This CDR3 comprises 14 residues. Trimming took 1 base from V and 9 from J, leaving 15 bases between them. Germline values: CDR1 SNHLY, CDR2 FYNNEI. Written as DNA, the CDR3 is TGTGCCAGCAGTGAAGATGGGGGTTCCGGATGCTACACCTTC. Translation: CASSEDGGSGCYTF.

This clone appeared a few times. The V and J genes are TRBV28 and TRBJ2-7; 10 bases fit TRBD1. CDR3 length: 14 amino acids. J gave up 5 bases and V 4 bases, and 5 bases lay outside the gene matches. Germline CDR1 MDHEN, CDR2 SYDVKM. CDR3: CASSSGTGVDEQYF. The CDR3, as DNA: TGTGCCAGCAGTTCCGGGACAGGGGTGGACGAGCAGTACTTC.

The chain combines TRBV6-1 with TRBJ1-4; unclear D gene. Germline lookup yields CDR1 MNHNS and CDR2 SASEGT. The V end lost 6 bases, the J end lost 5 bases, and 7 bases lay between the germline ends. The CDR3 loop spans 12 amino acids. The CDR3 loop reads CASREGNEKLFF. As DNA, the CDR3 is TGTGCCAGCAGGGAGGGAAATGAAAAACTGTTTTTT.

This clone was recorded only once. This chain connects TRBV28 to TRBJ2-1, with D perhaps matching TRBD1 or TRBD2 (6 bases each). V was shortened by 7 bases and J by 4 bases, with 14 bases between the two germline ends. The germline V gene has CDR1 MDHEN and CDR2 SYDVKM. The CDR3 sequence is 14 residues long. The chain's CDR3 is CASTRGARYNEQFF. CDR3 nucleotide sequence: TGTGCCAGCACTAGGGGGGCCCGATACAATGAGCAGTTCTTC.

This chain links TRBV25-1 with TRBJ2-5, with D perhaps being TRBD1 or TRBD2 (5 bases each). CDR1 and CDR2 (germline): MGHDK, SYGVNS. The CDR3 totals 14 residues. Trimming left V 4 bases short and J 0 bases short, with 9 bases between. CDR3: CASSVPGHQETQYF. The CDR3 DNA reads TGTGCCAGCAGTGTACCGGGACACCAAGAGACCCAGTACTTC.

The chain carries TRBV19 and TRBJ2-3; D ambiguous. CDR3 size: 14 residues. Germline V gene lookup returns CDR1 LNHDA and CDR2 SQIVND (reference sequence). V dropped 3 bases and J dropped 2 bases, with 9 bases sitting between them. The CDR3 nucleotides read TGTGCCAGTAGTATGTCGACCAACACAGATACGCAGTATTTT. This encodes CASSMSTNTDTQYF.

The chain uses TRBV11-2 and TRBJ2-7; TRBD2 matches at 10 bases. V trimming: 5 bases; J trimming: 6 bases; junction bases outside the gene matches: 13. Germline V gene lookup returns CDR1 SGHAT and CDR2 FQNNGV. CDR3 length equals 16 residues. The CDR3 protein is CASSPSVASGSLEQYF. CDR3 nucleotides: TGTGCCAGCAGCCCGAGCGTGGCTAGCGGGAGTCTCGAGCAGTACTTC. The complete variable domain, with remaining parts taken from reference TRBV11-2 and TRBJ2-7, reads EAGVAQSPRYKIIEKRQSVAFWCNPISGHATLYWYQQILGQGPKLLIQFQNNGVVDDSQLPKDRFSAERLKGVDSTLKIQPAKLEDSAVYLCASSPSVASGSLEQYFGPGTRLTVT.

The rearrangement links TRBV5-6 to TRBJ2-7, with 9 bases aligning to TRBD2. Trimming removed 4 bases from V and 3 bases from J; junction bases left unmatched: 11. The germline CDR1 and CDR2 sequences are SGHDT and YYEEEE. This CDR3 comprises 16 residues. CDR3 loop: CASSRRGAGGHYEQYF. The DNA of the CDR3 is TGTGCCAGCAGCCGACGGGGAGCGGGAGGCCACTACGAGCAGTACTTC.

Within the sample, this clone is medium-sized (0.01 to 0.1%). The genes are TRBV25-1 and TRBJ2-7; TRBD2 aligns across 7 bases. Germline lookup yields CDR1 MGHDK and CDR2 SYGVNS. CDR3 length: 16 residues. After removal of 4 bases from V and 1 base from J, the junction contained 10 bases not matched to a gene. The CDR3 region has the DNA TGTGCCAGCAGTGCCTCCCCCGGGGACTATTCCTACGAGCAGTACTTC. Translation: CASSASPGDYSYEQYF.

The V and J genes are TRBV5-4 and TRBJ2-7; D not certain. V lost 4 bases to trimming and J lost 5 bases, with 16 bases between them. Germline CDR1 reads SGHNT; CDR2 reads YYREEE (reference sequence). The CDR3 runs to 14 residues. CDR3 bases: TGTGCCAGCAGCCCCCGGGTCGACGGCAACGAGCAGTACTTC. Translating it yields CASSPRVDGNEQYF.

The chain employs TRBV7-2 and TRBJ2-1, with 9 bases aligning to TRBD2. V lost 0 bases, J lost 6 bases, and 3 bases stayed unmatched. Germline V CDR1 and CDR2: SGHTA, FQGNSA. The CDR3 length is 15 residues. The CDR3 nucleotides are TGTGCCAGCAGCTTAGCACTAGCGGGCTTCAATGAGCAGTTCTTC. This codes for CASSLALAGFNEQFF.

This chain uses TRBV6-1 with TRBJ2-5; 9 bases line up with TRBD2. Germline CDR1 and CDR2: MNHNS and SASEGT. Trimming at V came to 4 bases and at J to 4 bases, leaving 7 bases not matched to a gene. The CDR3 spans 15 residues. The CDR3 DNA follows: TGTGCCAGCAGTGGCCCTCTACTAGCGGGAGAGACCCAGTACTTC. Protein product: CASSGPLLAGETQYF.

This rearrangement joins TRBV9 to TRBJ2-1; possibly TRBD1 or TRBD2 for D (5 bases each). The CDR3 extends over 16 amino acids. Deletions cut 0 bases from V and 6 bases from J, with 16 bases between. Germline V gene data show CDR1 as SGDLS and CDR2 as YYNGEE. As DNA, the CDR3 is TGTGCCAGCAGCGTAGACTTGGGGGAGTCAGGCAATGAGCAGTTCTTC. Translation: CASSVDLGESGNEQFF.

The chain couples TRBV2 to TRBJ1-2; no clear D gene. V was pared by 6 bases and J by 8 bases, with 13 bases between. This CDR3 comprises 12 residues. Per the germline V gene, CDR1 is SNHLY and CDR2 is FYNNEI. CDR3 protein: CASRRVEEGYTF. CDR3 nucleotide sequence: TGTGCCAGCAGAAGGGTCGAGGAAGGCTACACCTTC.

V is TRBV12-5 and J is TRBJ2-1; D is unresolved. The CDR3 length is 11 residues. V gave up 6 bases and J gave up 5 bases, with 5 bases separating them. Germline V gene sequence: CDR1 LGHNT, CDR2 FRNRAP. CDR3 sequence reads: CASGHNNEQFF. The CDR3 DNA sequence: TGTGCTAGTGGCCACAACAATGAGCAGTTCTTC.

This clone was seen more than once but under ten times. The gene calls are TRBV7-6 and TRBJ2-2; 8 nucleotides line up with TRBD1. J gave up 3 bases and V 5 bases, and 5 bases lay outside the gene matches. The CDR3 is 15 amino acids. In germline, CDR1 is SGHVS, CDR2 FNYEAQ. The CDR3 sequence: CASSRTGLDTGELFF. The CDR3 DNA reads as TGTGCCAGCAGCCGGACAGGGTTGGACACCGGGGAGCTGTTTTTT.

J is TRBJ1-1 and V is TRBV19; D may be TRBD1 (5 bases). V dropped 1 base and J dropped 9 bases, with 9 bases sitting between them. The length of the CDR3 is 12 residues. From germline, CDR1 is LNHDA and CDR2 SQIVND (reference sequence). The CDR3 protein is CASSIAQGKAFF. The CDR3 nucleotides read TGTGCCAGTAGTATAGCGCAGGGTAAAGCTTTCTTT. The full variable domain, with the rest looked up from reference TRBV19 and TRBJ1-1, is DGGITQSPKYLFRKEGQNVTLSCEQNLNHDAMYWYRQDPGQGLRLIYYSQIVNDFQKGDIAEGYSVSREKKESFPLTVTSAQKNPTAFYLCASSIAQGKAFFGQGTRLTVV.

This sequence joins TRBV2 and TRBJ2-1; a weak D match, TRBD2 (5 bases). The CDR3 is made up of 12 amino acids. The V gene lost 2 bases and the J gene lost 10 bases, with 9 bases spanning the gap. Germline CDR1 SNHLY, CDR2 FYNNEI. The CDR3 bases are TGTGCCAGCAGTGAACGGGGTAGGGAGCAGTTCTTC. Its protein is CASSERGREQFF.

A note on this clone: The sample contains more than one DNA sequence encoding this CDR3. The chain carries TRBV28 and TRBJ2-7; 8 bases fit TRBD2. Trimming cost V 5 bases and J 6 bases; bases outside gene matches: 9. The germline CDR1 and CDR2 sequences are MDHEN and SYDVKM. The CDR3 is made up of 14 amino acids. The DNA of the CDR3 is TGTGCCAGCAGTGAAACTAGCGGCCGATTCGAGCAGTACTTC. Its translation is CASSETSGRFEQYF.

The rearrangement links TRBV25-1 to TRBJ2-5, with D possibly TRBD1 on 6 matching bases. The CDR3 is 14 residues long. V lost 4 bases, J lost 5 bases, and 14 bases lay in between. CDR1 is MGHDK, CDR2 SYGVNS, per germline. In nucleotides, the CDR3 is TGTGCCAGCAGTGTACCACAGGGCCCCGAGACCCAGTACTTC. As protein: CASSVPQGPETQYF.

This clone has at least ten counts. The chain combines TRBV6-4 with TRBJ2-2; 7 positions agree with TRBD2. Losses at the gene ends were 1 base for V and 1 base for J; bases not matched to a gene: 9. This CDR3 spans 18 amino acids. CDR1 and CDR2 (germline): MRHNA, SNTAGT. The CDR3 region is CASSDFGLAGENTGELFF. The CDR3 nucleotides are TGTGCCAGCAGTGACTTTGGGCTGGCGGGAGAGAACACCGGGGAGCTGTTTTTT.